The 6 T cell receptor beta chains reported below all come from one sample, sequenced in a study of shared clonotypes between healthy human individuals. TCRdb's copy holds only in-frame clones and misses some; the assay was immunoSEQ multiplex PCR. In the table there are about half a million clones, around 79% of which are singletons. The sample was PBMCs. These receptors all come from a woman aged 40 to 50 in good health. Some clones in this sample may be carry-over from other donors' samples.

The chain joins TRBV2 to TRBJ2-1; 12 nucleotides agree with TRBD2. Germline trimming cut 2 bases from V and 4 bases from J; bases unmatched to any gene: 0. The length of the CDR3 is 15 residues. Per germline, CDR1 SNHLY and CDR2 FYNNEI. This CDR3 is CASSELAGGYNEQFF. CDR3 nucleotides: TGTGCCAGCAGTGAACTAGCGGGAGGGTACAATGAGCAGTTCTTC.

This clone was found many times. The chain combines TRBV29-1 with TRBJ1-5; the match to TRBD1 covers 7 bases. Looked up from germline, CDR1 is SQVTM and CDR2 is ANQGSEA. The V and J ends lost 6 bases and 1 base, in that order; junction bases with no gene match: 6. The CDR3 consists of 14 residues. DNA for the CDR3: TGCAGCGTAGCGACAGGGACAAGCAATCAGCCCCAGCATTTT. This codes for CSVATGTSNQPQHF.

J is TRBJ2-1 and V is TRBV29-1; 9 bases fit TRBD2. The CDR3 covers 14 residues. Germline loops: CDR1 SQVTM, CDR2 ANQGSEA. J was trimmed by 0 bases and V by 5 bases; bases with no gene match: 2. CDR3 nucleotide sequence: TGCAGCGTTCTAGCGGGAAGCTCCTACAATGAGCAGTTCTTC. It is translated as CSVLAGSSYNEQFF.

This clone appeared once. A far larger clone is one base from this, pointing to a likely read error. The chain joins TRBV5-1 to TRBJ2-7, with unresolved D. V shed 0 bases and J shed 6 bases, with 10 bases lying between them. The CDR3 runs to 13 residues. Germline CDR1 is SGHRS and CDR2 is YFSETQ. CDR3 DNA: TGCGCCAGCAGCTTGGGGGTGGGAACCGAGCAGTACTTC. Residues: CASSLGVGTEQYF.

This rearrangement joins TRBV5-8 to TRBJ1-2; D gene unclear. The ends were cut back, 2 bases at V and 6 bases at J, with 5 bases in the middle. The CDR3 runs to 11 residues. Germline lookup yields CDR1 SGHTS and CDR2 YDEGEE. CDR3 in amino acids: CASSFRDGYTF. The CDR3 DNA reads TGTGCCAGCAGCTTCCGAGATGGCTACACCTTC.

Note on this clone: At one of its ends the junction is not consistent with the germline gene, which may arise from a read error. The chain joins TRBV5-8 to TRBJ2-1, with 8 bases matching TRBD1. This CDR3 contains 12 residues. Germline CDR1 reads SGHTS; CDR2 reads YDEGEE. As DNA, the CDR3 is TGTGCCAGCAGCCCGCTCGGACAGGGATCGATCTTC. Translated: CASSPLGQGSIF.